Included here is one TCR beta chain sequence, with context. As yet, its antigen is unknown. With baseline, cycle 4 day 1, and cycle 7 day 1 as timepoints, blood was sampled. The data are from a study of OX40 agonist ivuxolimab in advanced cancers. Across the study: Checkpoint inhibitors had been given previously to roughly 40% of patients.

Points from the study as a whole: Low normalized clonal expansion also occurred in some nonresponding patients. Researchers report that CD8+ T cells had, on average, more expanded clones than CD4+.

Data came from immunoSEQ multiplex PCR; TCRdb stores just in-frame clones and leaves some out. The repertoire consists of tens of thousands of clones, with approximately 85% occurring once and the leading ten covering approximately 5%. Specimen: CD4+ or CD8+ T cells sorted from blood, collected in a trial of the OX40 agonist ivuxolimab. This TCR was sampled from an adult with an advanced solid tumor such as melanoma, head and neck, liver or kidney cancer.

Here the CDR3 DNA reads TGTGCCAGCAGCTTAGCGCTCGGACAGGGCTCACCCTACGAGCAGTACTTC. Protein: CASSLALGQGSPYEQYF. The chain has TRBV7-2 and TRBJ2-7; 8 bases align to TRBD1. Germline V gene data show CDR1 as SGHTA and CDR2 as FQGNSA. The CDR3 runs to 17 residues. V trimming: 0 bases; J trimming: 2 bases; junction bases outside the gene matches: 9.